This T cell receptor (beta chain) derives from a study of T cell responses to AZD1222 COVID-19 vaccine. Findings and caveats of the study: Just 5 or 6 AZD1222 recipients tested seropositive at baseline. Nearly half of spike-specific TCRs reportedly go after variant regions that carry no mutations.

The analysis combined second doses at about 4 or about 12 weeks. Comments on this clone: What it binds is not known.

Trimming took 2 bases from V and 6 from J; bases not matched to a gene: 1. The CDR3 extends over 14 amino acids. Germline values: CDR1 SGHTA, CDR2 FQGNSA. Sequencing was performed with immunoSEQ multiplex PCR; in TCRdb, only in-frame clones are kept and a portion is missing. The sample holds 150,000 or so clones, approximately 90% seen once. The sequence came from an adult who received the AZD1222 COVID-19 vaccine. Sequencing was performed on peripheral blood, taken 28 days after the second AZD1222 dose. The chain links TRBV7-2 to TRBJ2-1; 10 nucleotides agree with TRBD1. DNA for the CDR3: TGTGCCAGCAGCTTATGGGACAGGGGCAATGAGCAGTTCTTC. The encoded protein is CASSLWDRGNEQFF.